The next 27 T cell receptor beta chains were all read from a single sample in a study of blood T cell repertoires in COVID-19 (dated by TCRdb to 2018 to 2021). Library preparation used the immunoSEQ multiplex PCR assay. TCRdb mirrors the immuneACCESS table, restricted to in-frame sequences. Some clones are absent from its copies; in checked studies, under half trace to an unresolved V gene, and the reason for the others is unknown. The sample records fewer than 250,000 clones, about 90% of which are singletons. Together, the top ten hold about 0.95% of the sample. Sample: PBMCs or T cells enriched from blood (not recorded which). These receptors came from a man in his fifties who had been exposed to COVID-19.

This chain uses TRBV30 with TRBJ1-3; 7 bases agree with TRBD1. The CDR3 spans 13 residues. V dropped 6 bases and J dropped 2; count of bases not matched to a gene: 4. From germline, CDR1 is GTSNPN and CDR2 SVGIG (reference sequence). CDR3 in DNA: TGTGCCTGTGGACAGGCCGCTGGAAACACCATATATTTT. Amino acid sequence: CACGQAAGNTIYF. Complete variable domain (other parts from reference TRBV30 and TRBJ1-3): SQTIHQWPATLVQPVGSPLSLECTVEGTSNPNLYWYRQAAGRGLQLLFYSVGIGQISSEVPQNLSASRPQDRQFILSSKKLLLSDSGFYLCACGQAAGNTIYFGEGSWLTVV.

This chain connects TRBV23-1 to TRBJ1-4; a weak D match, TRBD1 (5 bases). TRBV23-1 is classed as an ORF, of uncertain function. CDR3 length: 16 amino acids. Trimming stripped 5 bases from V and 2 bases from J, with 15 bases between. Here the CDR3 reads CASSKHAGCTNEKLFF. For the CDR3, the DNA is TGCGCCAGCAGTAAACATGCAGGGTGCACTAATGAAAAACTGTTTTTT.

In this sample, this clone turned up a few times. The rearrangement links TRBV28 to TRBJ1-5; TRBD1 aligns across 7 bases. The V gene end was trimmed by 5 bases and the J gene end by 5 bases; junction bases not matched to a gene: 6. CDR3 length: 14 residues. CDR1 and CDR2 (germline): MDHEN, SYDVKM. CDR3 protein: CASSPRTGYQPQHF. CDR3 nucleotide sequence: TGTGCCAGCAGTCCGCGGACAGGCTATCAGCCCCAGCATTTT.

This clone was recorded a few times. V is TRBV7-9 and J is TRBJ1-3; TRBD1 is a possible D gene (6 bases). The V gene lost 5 bases and the J gene lost 0 bases, with 11 bases spanning the gap. This CDR3 comprises 15 residues. Germline CDR1 is SEHNR and CDR2 is FQNEAQ (reference sequence). In nucleotides, the CDR3 is TGTGCCAGCAGCCGTGGACAGCTCTCTGGAAACACCATATATTTT. Translation: CASSRGQLSGNTIYF. Full variable domain (rest looked up from reference TRBV7-9 and TRBJ1-3): DTGVSQNPRHKITKRGQNVTFRCDPISEHNRLYWYRQTLGQGPEFLTYFQNEAQLEKSRLLSDRFSAERPKGSFSTLEIQRTEQGDSAMYLCASSRGQLSGNTIYFGEGSWLTVV.

The V gene is TRBV28, the J gene TRBJ2-1; the match to TRBD2 covers 12 bases. After removal of 2 bases from V and 4 bases from J, the junction contained 6 bases not matched to a gene. The germline V gene has CDR1 MDHEN and CDR2 SYDVKM. The CDR3 has 17 amino acids. The chain's CDR3 is CASSLRLAGGQYNEQFF. The CDR3 coding sequence is TGTGCCAGCAGTTTACGCCTAGCGGGGGGGCAATACAATGAGCAGTTCTTC.

V and J are TRBV27 and TRBJ2-1; 15 bases map to TRBD2. This CDR3 is 17 amino acids long. Trimming took 3 bases from V and 9 from J; bases not matched to a gene: 9. Per the germline V gene, CDR1 is MNHEY and CDR2 is SMNVEV (reference sequence). The CDR3 spells CASSLLWTSGRASEQFF. The CDR3 nucleotides read TGTGCCAGCAGTTTGCTGTGGACTAGCGGGAGGGCAAGTGAGCAGTTCTTC.

The J gene is TRBJ1-4, the V gene TRBV18, with 8 bases matching TRBD1. V gave up 0 bases and J gave up 4 bases; unmatched junction bases: 1. Per germline, CDR1 KGHSH and CDR2 LQKENI. The CDR3 extends over 15 amino acids. CDR3 sequence reads: CASSPPGQVNEKLFF. The CDR3 DNA reads TGTGCCAGCTCACCACCGGGACAGGTTAATGAAAAACTGTTTTTT.

A single count supports this clone. The gene calls are TRBV10-3 and TRBJ1-1, with 9 positions matching TRBD1. After removal of 7 bases from V and 4 bases from J, the junction contained 7 bases not matched to a gene. Looked up from germline, CDR1 is ENHRY and CDR2 is SYGVKD. This CDR3 has 14 amino acids. The CDR3: CAIKPGQGPTEAFF. CDR3 DNA sequence: TGTGCCATCAAACCGGGACAGGGCCCCACTGAAGCTTTCTTT.

The chain links TRBV6-2 or TRBV6-3 to TRBJ2-6, with D maybe TRBD2 (6 bases). Trimming took 0 bases from V and 0 from J, leaving 12 bases between them. The germline V gene encodes CDR1 MNHEY and CDR2 SVGEGT. The CDR3 extends over 18 amino acids. CDR3 coding DNA: TGTGCCAGCAGTTACTCCGGGACTCTCCTCTCTGGGGCCAACGTCCTGACTTTC. Translated, it gives CASSYSGTLLSGANVLTF.

This chain connects TRBV7-9 to TRBJ2-1; maybe TRBD2 (6 bases). Per germline, CDR1 SEHNR and CDR2 FQNEAQ (reference sequence). With 1 base removed from V and 5 bases from J, the gap between germline ends came to 21 bases. This CDR3 contains 18 residues. The CDR3: CASSLVVGRLAINNEQFF. The CDR3 DNA sequence: TGTGCCAGCAGCTTAGTCGTAGGGCGGCTAGCGATAAACAATGAGCAGTTCTTC.

The J gene is TRBJ1-3, the V gene TRBV15, with TRBD1 matching over 9 bases. Germline V gene lookup returns CDR1 LNHNV and CDR2 YYDKDF (reference sequence). V trimming: 3 bases; J trimming: 2 bases; junction bases outside the gene matches: 2. The CDR3 loop spans 15 amino acids. CDR3 in amino acids: CATSRWTGAGNTIYF. CDR3 nucleotide sequence: TGTGCCACCAGCAGGTGGACAGGGGCTGGAAACACCATATATTTT.

This chain connects TRBV4-1 to TRBJ2-3; the match to TRBD2 covers 8 bases. Germline V gene lookup returns CDR1 MGHRA and CDR2 YSYEKL. The CDR3 length is 18 residues. The J segment lost 3 bases and the V segment lost 1 base, leaving 12 bases of the junction unmatched. This CDR3 is CASSQVPLREVGTDTQYF. CDR3 nucleotides: TGCGCCAGCAGCCAAGTCCCCCTGCGGGAGGTGGGGACAGATACGCAGTATTTT.

J is TRBJ1-1 and V is TRBV5-1; D possibly corresponds to TRBD1 (6 bases). V lost 2 bases to trimming and J lost 5 bases, with 13 bases between them. The CDR3 extends over 14 amino acids. Germline V gene sequence: CDR1 SGHRS, CDR2 YFSETQ. CDR3 in amino acids: CASSFQGYGTEAFF. The CDR3 nucleotides are TGCGCCAGCAGCTTTCAGGGGTATGGGACTGAAGCTTTCTTT.

The chain employs TRBV7-9 and TRBJ1-1; TRBD1 aligns across 8 bases. The V segment lost 4 bases and the J segment 8 bases; nucleotides outside the gene matches: 3. Germline CDR1 and CDR2: SEHNR and FQNEAQ (reference sequence). CDR3 size: 12 residues. The DNA for the CDR3 is TGTGCCAGCAGCTGGACAGGGATAGAAGCTTTCTTT. Translating it yields CASSWTGIEAFF. Combining the CDR3 with reference TRBV7-9 and TRBJ1-1 gives the whole variable domain DTGVSQNPRHKITKRGQNVTFRCDPISEHNRLYWYRQTLGQGPEFLTYFQNEAQLEKSRLLSDRFSAERPKGSFSTLEIQRTEQGDSAMYLCASSWTGIEAFFGQGTRLTVV.

This clone was picked up one time. J is TRBJ1-1 and V is TRBV11-3; D is possibly TRBD1 (6 bases). V dropped 5 bases and J dropped 4 bases, with 20 bases sitting between them. This CDR3 is 16 amino acids long. Per germline, CDR1 SGHNT and CDR2 YENEEA. The CDR3 nucleotides are TGTGCCAGCAGCCCCCCAGACCAGGGGTCGCTCACTGAAGCTTTCTTT. Amino acids: CASSPPDQGSLTEAFF.

J is TRBJ2-5 and V is TRBV11-3, with a tentative D call TRBD1 (6 bases). Trimming removed 5 bases at V and 5 bases at J, with 15 bases between. In germline, CDR1 is SGHNT, CDR2 YENEEA. The CDR3 is made up of 14 amino acids. CDR3 sequence (DNA): TGTGCCAGCAGCCAACAGGGTGGGCTCGAGACCCAGTACTTC. Translated: CASSQQGGLETQYF.

This clone has a single count. The J gene is TRBJ1-2, the V gene TRBV11-2, with D possibly matching TRBD1 (5 bases). The CDR3 runs 11 residues. Germline lookup yields CDR1 SGHAT and CDR2 FQNNGV. The ends were cut back, 6 bases at V and 8 bases at J, with 10 bases in the middle. CDR3 sequence (DNA): TGTGCCAGCAGTCGACAGTACGGCTACACCTTC. This codes for CASSRQYGYTF.

The chain is built from TRBV27 and TRBJ1-1; TRBD1 agrees at 8 bases. This CDR3 region has 14 residues. Germline V gene data show CDR1 as MNHEY and CDR2 as SMNVEV (reference sequence). V dropped 6 bases and J dropped 3; count of bases not matched to a gene: 6. The CDR3 DNA follows: TGTGCCAGCAGCCTCCAGGGGGCGTACACTGAAGCTTTCTTT. It codes for CASSLQGAYTEAFF.

A single count supports this clone. V is TRBV28 and J is TRBJ2-3, with TRBD1 as a possible D gene (6 bases). This CDR3 comprises 15 residues. The germline CDR1 and CDR2 sequences are MDHEN and SYDVKM. The V gene lost 6 bases and the J gene lost 6 bases, with 19 bases spanning the gap. CDR3 sequence: CASRKDSGVRDTQYF. The DNA of the CDR3 is TGTGCCAGCAGGAAGGACAGTGGGGTCAGGGATACGCAGTATTTT.

CDR3 DNA sequence: TGTGCCAGCAGTGACTTCACAGATACGCAGTATTTT. It yields the protein CASSDFTDTQYF. V usage is TRBV7-6 and J usage is TRBJ2-3; D is undetermined. Germline values: CDR1 SGHVS, CDR2 FNYEAQ. CDR3 length: 12 amino acids. The V end lost 6 bases, the J end lost 2 bases, and 6 bases lay between the germline ends.

V gene TRBV27 combines with J gene TRBJ2-1, with 11 bases fitting TRBD2. This CDR3 is built from 15 residues. The junction had 6 bases not matched to a gene; V was cut back by 5 bases and J by 6 bases. Germline lookup yields CDR1 MNHEY and CDR2 SMNVEV (reference sequence). Here the CDR3 DNA reads TGTGCCAGCAGTCCGCGACTAGCGGGGATCAATGAGCAGTTCTTC. Translated: CASSPRLAGINEQFF.

This chain connects TRBV7-9 to TRBJ2-1, with D perhaps TRBD1 (5 bases). Germline CDR1 is SEHNR and CDR2 is FQNEAQ (reference sequence). The CDR3 sequence is 14 residues long. V shed 4 bases and J shed 4 bases, with 11 bases lying between them. CDR3 bases: TGTGCCAGCAGCTCCCGGACACTTTACAATGAGCAGTTCTTC. Translation: CASSSRTLYNEQFF.

The chain recombines TRBV9 with TRBJ2-2; D unclear. The CDR3 totals 12 residues. Germline CDR1 SGDLS, CDR2 YYNGEE. Trimming took off 6 bases at V and 3 bases at J, with 6 bases between the two ends. CDR3 sequence reads: CASTSYTGELFF. The CDR3 region has the DNA TGTGCCAGCACCTCGTACACCGGGGAGCTGTTTTTT. The variable domain in full, with the rest retrieved from reference TRBV9 and TRBJ2-2, is DSGVTQTPKHLITATGQRVTLRCSPRSGDLSVYWYQQSLDQGLQFLIQYYNGEERAKGNILERFSAQQFPDLHSELNLSSLELGDSALYFCASTSYTGELFFGEGSRLTVL.

The gene calls are TRBV6-5 and TRBJ1-5; 8 nucleotides line up with TRBD1. The germline V gene has CDR1 MNHEY and CDR2 SVGAGI. The CDR3 extends over 14 amino acids. With V trimmed by 6 bases and J by 4 bases, 5 bases remained unmatched. The CDR3 coding sequence is TGTGCCAGCAGCCCCAACAGGGGGAATCAGCCCCAGCATTTT. This codes for CASSPNRGNQPQHF.

The J gene is TRBJ1-1, the V gene TRBV2; no reliable D call. Germline-derived CDR1 and CDR2 are SNHLY and FYNNEI. The CDR3 has 14 residues. Between the trimmed V and J ends, which lost 3 bases and 1 base, there was a span of 9 bases. The CDR3 DNA is TGTGCCAGCAGTGACCCCCGGGGGAACACTGAAGCTTTCTTT. It specifies CASSDPRGNTEAFF.

In DNA, the CDR3 is TGTGCCAGCAGCACCGGACAGGATCAAGAGACCCAGTACTTC. Protein product: CASSTGQDQETQYF. The genes are TRBV9 and TRBJ2-5, with 7 positions matching TRBD1. Germline values: CDR1 SGDLS, CDR2 YYNGEE. Trimming at V came to 4 bases and at J to 2 bases, leaving 5 bases not matched to a gene. The CDR3 runs to 14 residues.

The chain couples TRBV9 to TRBJ2-5, with D perhaps matching TRBD1 (7 bases). The CDR3 has 15 amino acids. The germline V gene has CDR1 SGDLS and CDR2 YYNGEE. The V end was cut by 5 bases, the J end by 2 bases, with 16 bases between. DNA of the CDR3: TGTGCCAGCAGTTCAGGGGGGAACGGGCAAGAGACCCAGTACTTC. Protein: CASSSGGNGQETQYF.